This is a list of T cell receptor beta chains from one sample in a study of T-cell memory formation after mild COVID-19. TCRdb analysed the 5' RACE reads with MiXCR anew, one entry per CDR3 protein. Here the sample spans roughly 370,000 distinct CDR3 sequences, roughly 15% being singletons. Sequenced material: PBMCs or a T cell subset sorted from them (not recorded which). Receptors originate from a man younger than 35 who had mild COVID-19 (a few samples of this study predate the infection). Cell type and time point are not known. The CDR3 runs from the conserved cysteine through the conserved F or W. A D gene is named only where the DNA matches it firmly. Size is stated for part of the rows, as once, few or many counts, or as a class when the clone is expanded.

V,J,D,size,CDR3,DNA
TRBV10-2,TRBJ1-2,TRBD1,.,CASSPVPGQGSGGYTF,TGCGCCAGCAGTCCGGTCCCGGGACAGGGTTCGGGCGGCTACACCTTC
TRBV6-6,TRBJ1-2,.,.,CASSSAVNYGYTF,TGTGCCAGCAGTTCGGCGGTTAACTATGGCTACACCTTC
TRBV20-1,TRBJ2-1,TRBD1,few,CSARRGQGSSYNEQFF,TGCAGTGCTAGGAGGGGGCAGGGGAGCTCCTACAATGAGCAGTTCTTC
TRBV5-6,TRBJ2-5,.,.,CASSKRGQETQYF,TGTGCCAGCAGCAAACGGGGGCAAGAGACCCAGTACTTC
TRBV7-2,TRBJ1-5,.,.,CASSLGSGFQPQHF,TGTGCCAGCAGCTTAGGTTCGGGATTCCAGCCCCAGCATTTT
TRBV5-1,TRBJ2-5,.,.,CASSYGTRGETQYF,TGCGCCAGCAGCTACGGGACCCGAGGGGAGACCCAGTACTTC
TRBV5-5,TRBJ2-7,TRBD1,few,CASSLRTGGSYEQYF,TGTGCCAGCAGCTTGCGTACAGGGGGCTCCTACGAGCAGTACTTC
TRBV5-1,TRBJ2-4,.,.,CASSLGSLGGENIQYF,TGCGCCAGCAGCTTGGGGTCCCTTGGAGGGGAAAACATTCAGTACTTC
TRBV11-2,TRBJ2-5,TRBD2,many,CASRSLAGGETQYF,TGTGCCAGCAGGTCACTAGCGGGCGGGGAGACCCAGTACTTC
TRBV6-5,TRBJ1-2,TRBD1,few,CASGFWIGTGGYGYTF,TGTGCCAGCGGATTCTGGATCGGAACAGGGGGCTATGGCTACACCTTC
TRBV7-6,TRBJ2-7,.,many,CASSPTGLVSDEQYF,TGTGCCAGCAGCCCAACGGGACTCGTGTCAGACGAGCAGTACTTC
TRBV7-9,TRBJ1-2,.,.,CASSSGQDGYTF,TGTGCCAGCAGCTCGGGGCAGGATGGCTACACCTTC
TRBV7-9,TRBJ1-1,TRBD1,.,CASSLVGTGTEAFF,TGTGCCAGCAGCTTAGTGGGGACAGGTACTGAAGCTTTCTTT
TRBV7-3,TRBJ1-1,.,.,CASRVQENTEAFF,TGTGCCAGCAGGGTCCAGGAGAACACTGAAGCTTTCTTT
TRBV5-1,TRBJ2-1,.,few,CASSSQGPNEQFF,TGCGCCAGCAGCTCACAGGGACCCAATGAGCAGTTCTTC
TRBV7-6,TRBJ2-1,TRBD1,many,CASSPYTGESYNEQFF,TGTGCCAGCAGCCCCTATACAGGGGAGAGCTACAATGAGCAGTTCTTC
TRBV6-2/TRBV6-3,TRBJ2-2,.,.,CASRPRVAGELFF,TGTGCCAGCAGGCCCAGGGTGGCCGGGGAGCTGTTTTTT